Below, 22 T cell receptor beta chains from the same sample are listed, as sequenced in a study of cytomegalovirus exposure and HLA in healthy donors. This PCR relied on a set of 60 Vbeta primers and 13 Jbeta primers. Assay: immunoSEQ multiplex PCR; the TCRdb copy retains only in-frame clones and omits some. This sample carries about 190,000 clones, approximately 79% of them seen once, and the ten largest clones take around 1.6%. Material for sequencing was PBMCs. The receptors originated from a woman aged 18-29 years in good health and CMV-seronegative.

The chain is built from TRBV7-3 and TRBJ1-6; 10 positions match TRBD1. The V segment lost 3 bases and the J segment 6 bases; nucleotides outside the gene matches: 5. The CDR3 contains 16 residues. The germline gives CDR1 SGHTA, CDR2 FQGTGA. DNA of the CDR3: TGTGCCAGCAGCTTGACAGGGGGCTCCCGTAATTCACCCCTCCACTTT. Protein: CASSLTGGSRNSPLHF.

J is TRBJ2-1 and V is TRBV15; TRBD1 matches at 12 bases. V gave up 4 bases and J gave up 10 bases; unmatched junction bases: 8. The CDR3 length is 15 residues. Germline CDR1 is LNHNV and CDR2 is YYDKDF (reference sequence). CDR3 in amino acids: CATSTEGQGASEQFF. DNA of the CDR3: TGTGCCACCAGCACAGAGGGACAGGGGGCTTCAGAGCAGTTCTTC.

The chain has TRBV19 and TRBJ1-1, with 9 bases matching TRBD1. The V and J ends lost 9 bases and 1 base, in that order; junction bases with no gene match: 15. The CDR3 has 17 amino acids. CDR1 and CDR2 (germline): LNHDA, SQIVND (reference sequence). For the CDR3, the DNA is TGTGCCAGCCGACCTACCCGGACAGGGGCTAAGAACACTGAAGCTTTCTTT. It encodes CASRPTRTGAKNTEAFF.

The chain uses TRBV7-2 and TRBJ2-1; 14 nucleotides agree with TRBD2. The CDR3 totals 16 residues. V lost 4 bases and J lost 8; bases outside the gene matches: 7. Germline V gene data show CDR1 as SGHTA and CDR2 as FQGNSA. Here the CDR3 reads CASSSWTSGRSDEQFF. CDR3 sequence (DNA): TGTGCCAGCAGCTCGTGGACTAGCGGGAGGTCCGATGAGCAGTTCTTC. Full variable domain (missing parts from reference TRBV7-2 and TRBJ2-1): GAGVSQSPSNKVTEKGKDVELRCDPISGHTALYWYRQSLGQGLEFLIYFQGNSAPDKSGLPSDRFSAERTGGSVSTLTIQRTQQEDSAVYLCASSSWTSGRSDEQFFGPGTRLTVL.

This rearrangement joins TRBV5-1 to TRBJ1-5; D is undetermined. The CDR3 runs 15 residues. The germline CDR1 and CDR2 sequences are SGHRS and YFSETQ. Trimming shortened V by 4 bases and J by 1 base, and 12 bases separated the two germline ends. CDR3 nucleotide sequence: TGCGCCAGCAGCCCCTCGACCGGGAGCAATCAGCCCCAGCATTTT. Translating it yields CASSPSTGSNQPQHF. Supplemented by reference TRBV5-1 and TRBJ1-5, the full variable domain reads KAGVTQTPRYLIKTRGQQVTLSCSPISGHRSVSWYQQTPGQGLQFLFEYFSETQRNKGNFPGRFSGRQFSNSRSEMNVSTLELGDSALYLCASSPSTGSNQPQHFGDGTRLSIL.

The chain links TRBV7-8 to TRBJ1-6, with D hard to call. V was cut by 5 bases and J by 4 bases, with 18 bases left in between. The CDR3 spans 17 residues. Germline lookup yields CDR1 SGHVS and CDR2 FQNEAQ. The CDR3 loop reads CASSPGGLEGYNSPLHF. In DNA form, the CDR3 reads TGTGCCAGCAGCCCCGGTGGGTTAGAGGGATATAATTCACCCCTCCACTTT.

The chain has TRBV6-6 and TRBJ1-2; no reliable D call. V was trimmed by 2 bases and J by 7 bases, leaving 8 bases between them. The CDR3 sequence is 12 residues long. Germline values: CDR1 MNHNY, CDR2 SVGAGI (reference sequence). The CDR3 reads CASSYERAGYTF. In DNA, the CDR3 is TGTGCCAGCAGTTACGAGAGGGCTGGCTACACCTTC.

The chain has TRBV5-1 and TRBJ2-1, with D tentatively TRBD2 (6 bases). Trimming took 0 bases from V and 3 from J, leaving 10 bases between them. Germline V gene sequence: CDR1 SGHRS, CDR2 YFSETQ. This CDR3 region has 15 residues. The CDR3 DNA is TGCGCCAGCAGCTTGGATAGCGGTAACTACAATGAGCAGTTCTTC. As protein: CASSLDSGNYNEQFF.

The chain uses TRBV20-1 and TRBJ1-2, with D possibly TRBD1 on 5 matching bases. The ends were cut back, 5 bases at V and 8 bases at J, with 12 bases in the middle. The germline V gene encodes CDR1 DFQATT and CDR2 SNEGSKA (reference sequence). This CDR3 spans 11 amino acids. CDR3 in amino acids: CSAAGLGGYTF. In nucleotides, the CDR3 is TGCAGTGCTGCAGGGTTGGGGGGCTACACCTTC.

V and J are TRBV18 and TRBJ2-5; 14 positions match TRBD2. Per the germline V gene, CDR1 is KGHSH and CDR2 is LQKENI. V shed 0 bases, J shed 3 bases, and the junction held 3 bases outside the gene matches. The CDR3 runs 17 residues. The CDR3 spells CASSPPPGLAGEETQYF. For the CDR3, the DNA is TGTGCCAGCTCACCACCGCCGGGACTAGCGGGAGAAGAGACCCAGTACTTC.

The V and J genes are TRBV4-3 and TRBJ2-7; 8 bases are shared with TRBD1. CDR1 LGHNA and CDR2 YSLEER come from the germline V gene. With 0 bases clipped from V and 1 base from J, the junction kept 11 bases outside the gene matches. This CDR3 comprises 18 residues. CDR3 sequence (DNA): TGCGCCAGCAGCCAAGATGCTCCAGGGGGCAGGAGATCCTACGAGCAGTACTTC. It yields the protein CASSQDAPGGRRSYEQYF.

This chain connects TRBV5-1 to TRBJ2-7; 12 bases are a match to TRBD2. The germline CDR1 and CDR2 sequences are SGHRS and YFSETQ. This CDR3 comprises 15 residues. Losses at the gene ends were 4 bases for V and 7 bases for J; bases not matched to a gene: 9. CDR3 region: CASSLTSGSVGEQYF. Written as DNA, the CDR3 is TGCGCCAGCAGCCTGACTAGCGGGAGTGTGGGGGAGCAGTACTTC.

The rearrangement links TRBV7-3 to TRBJ2-7; 7 nucleotides match TRBD1. This CDR3 comprises 14 residues. V lost 2 bases, J lost 0 bases, and 1 base stayed unmatched. The germline gives CDR1 SGHTA, CDR2 FQGTGA. Here the CDR3 DNA reads TGTGCCAGCAGCTTATCAGGGGGCTCCTACGAGCAGTACTTC. Amino acids: CASSLSGGSYEQYF.

DNA for the CDR3: TGTGCCAGCAGCCGCCCCGGGAGCGGGGTCCAGGAGCAGTACTTC. This codes for CASSRPGSGVQEQYF. The chain is built from TRBV7-8 and TRBJ2-7, with 7 bases lining up with TRBD2. The CDR3 is 15 amino acids. V lost 5 bases, J lost 7 bases, and 14 bases stayed unmatched. Germline CDR1 and CDR2: SGHVS and FQNEAQ.

This clone was seen more than once but under ten times. V gene TRBV6-1 combines with J gene TRBJ1-3; the D is unclear. Germline V gives CDR1 MNHNS, CDR2 SASEGT. V was cut by 3 bases and J by 6 bases, with 9 bases left in between. This CDR3 has 13 amino acids. Here the CDR3 DNA reads TGTGCCAGCAGTGACGGCAGGCAAAACACCATATATTTT. Translated: CASSDGRQNTIYF.

V gene TRBV19 combines with J gene TRBJ1-1; the D is unclear. The CDR3 has 13 residues. Germline CDR1 and CDR2: LNHDA and SQIVND (reference sequence). The V gene lost 3 bases and the J gene lost 4 bases, with 9 bases spanning the gap. The CDR3 sequence: CASSMTRGTEAFF. The CDR3 DNA is TGTGCCAGTAGTATGACTCGGGGCACTGAAGCTTTCTTT. Full variable domain (remainder filled in from reference TRBV19 and TRBJ1-1): DGGITQSPKYLFRKEGQNVTLSCEQNLNHDAMYWYRQDPGQGLRLIYYSQIVNDFQKGDIAEGYSVSREKKESFPLTVTSAQKNPTAFYLCASSMTRGTEAFFGQGTRLTVV.

This chain connects TRBV28 to TRBJ2-7, with 8 bases aligning to TRBD1. Germline CDR1 reads MDHEN; CDR2 reads SYDVKM. The CDR3 contains 14 residues. Trimming at V came to 4 bases and at J to 0 bases, leaving 2 bases not matched to a gene. In nucleotides, the CDR3 is TGTGCCAGCAGTTCCAGGGGGCCCTCCTACGAGCAGTACTTC. Amino acids: CASSSRGPSYEQYF.

This clone was recorded a few times. The gene calls are TRBV15 and TRBJ1-2; tentative D call: TRBD1 (6 bases). Germline CDR1 LNHNV, CDR2 YYDKDF (reference sequence). This CDR3 has 14 amino acids. V was shortened by 0 bases and J by 3 bases, with 8 bases between the two germline ends. Here the CDR3 reads CATSREAGDYGYTF. The CDR3, as DNA: TGTGCCACCAGCAGAGAGGCAGGGGACTATGGCTACACCTTC.

This clone was seen a few times. This sequence joins TRBV2 and TRBJ1-4; 8 bases line up with TRBD1. This CDR3 is built from 15 residues. The germline CDR1 and CDR2 sequences are SNHLY and FYNNEI. Trimming cost V 8 bases and J 3 bases; bases outside gene matches: 8. The CDR3 bases are TGTGCCAGCGGACCGGGACAGGCCCCTAATGAAAAACTGTTTTTT. Its translation: CASGPGQAPNEKLFF.

This clone was seen more than once but under ten times. The chain employs TRBV28 and TRBJ1-2; 7 bases fit TRBD1. The CDR3 length is 13 residues. The germline gives CDR1 MDHEN, CDR2 SYDVKM. Germline trimming cut 7 bases from V and 8 bases from J; bases unmatched to any gene: 10. The CDR3: CASITTRGVGYTF. CDR3 DNA sequence: TGTGCCAGCATCACTACCAGGGGGGTGGGCTACACCTTC.

The CDR3 sequence: CASSLSGLAGGIETQYF. DNA for the CDR3: TGTGCCAGCAGCTTATCGGGACTAGCGGGGGGTATTGAGACCCAGTACTTC. The chain employs TRBV7-3 and TRBJ2-5, with 15 positions matching TRBD2. This CDR3 is built from 17 residues. V gave up 2 bases and J gave up 5 bases; unmatched junction bases: 6. Germline CDR1 and CDR2: SGHTA and FQGTGA.

V is TRBV14 and J is TRBJ2-5; tentatively, D is TRBD1 (5 bases). Trimming stripped 1 base from V and 2 bases from J, with 11 bases between. CDR3 length equals 15 residues. Germline CDR1 SGHDN, CDR2 FVKESK. Written as DNA, the CDR3 is TGTGCCAGCAGCCAAGCCCAGGGAAAACAAGAGACCCAGTACTTC. Residues: CASSQAQGKQETQYF.